The sample holds many counts of the clone carrying this T cell receptor (beta chain). Its antigen is still unknown. The sample originates from a study of T cell repertoires in cytomegalovirus infection. Study background: Recently identified HLA-C-restricted CMV epitopes and well-studied HLA-B-restricted CMV epitopes were used by the study. Indicated by public TCR beta signatures were CMV infection and matching HLA type.

V was clipped by 4 bases and J by 4 bases, with 10 bases between them. The CDR3 covers 13 residues. Germline lookup yields CDR1 SGHTA and CDR2 FQGNSA. General observations from the study: What dominated the ex vivo response were HLA-C-restricted CMV-specific TCR beta clonotypes.

TCRdb re-called the reads with MiXCR, one entry per CDR3 protein. The sample consists of over 250,000 distinct CDR3 sequences, about 20% of them appearing once. The origin of this receptor is a human donor in good health (CMV status not recorded). Some clones in this sample may be carry-over from other donors' samples. V and J are TRBV7-2 and TRBJ2-5; possibly TRBD2 for D (6 bases). The source material was cultured PBMCs, sampled from culture after CMV antigen stimulation. The CDR3 reads CASSSGLSETQYF. CDR3 coding DNA: TGTGCCAGCAGCTCGGGACTGTCAGAGACCCAGTACTTC. Using reference TRBV7-2 and TRBJ2-5 for the parts outside the CDR3, the full variable domain is GAGVSQSPSNKVTEKGKDVELRCDPISGHTALYWYRQSLGQGLEFLIYFQGNSAPDKSGLPSDRFSAERTGGSVSTLTIQRTQQEDSAVYLCASSSGLSETQYFGPGTRLLVL.